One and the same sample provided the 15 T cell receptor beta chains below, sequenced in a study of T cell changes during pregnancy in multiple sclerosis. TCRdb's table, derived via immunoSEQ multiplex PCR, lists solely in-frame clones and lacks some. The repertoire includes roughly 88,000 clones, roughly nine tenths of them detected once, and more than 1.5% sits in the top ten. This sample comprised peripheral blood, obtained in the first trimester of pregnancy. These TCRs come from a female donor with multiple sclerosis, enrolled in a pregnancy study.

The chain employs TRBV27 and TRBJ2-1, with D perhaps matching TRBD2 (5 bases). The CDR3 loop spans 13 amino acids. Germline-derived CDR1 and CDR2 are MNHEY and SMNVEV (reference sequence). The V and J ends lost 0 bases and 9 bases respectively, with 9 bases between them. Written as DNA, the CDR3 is TGTGCCAGCAGTTTATCCCACAGCGGTGAGCAGTTCTTC. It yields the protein CASSLSHSGEQFF.

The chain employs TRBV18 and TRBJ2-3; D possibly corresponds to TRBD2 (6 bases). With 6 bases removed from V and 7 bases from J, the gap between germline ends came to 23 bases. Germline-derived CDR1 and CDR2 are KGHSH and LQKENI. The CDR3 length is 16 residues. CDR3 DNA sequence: TGTGCCAGCTCCCCCCCATCTCTAGAGGAGGGCCATACGCAGTATTTT. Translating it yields CASSPPSLEEGHTQYF.

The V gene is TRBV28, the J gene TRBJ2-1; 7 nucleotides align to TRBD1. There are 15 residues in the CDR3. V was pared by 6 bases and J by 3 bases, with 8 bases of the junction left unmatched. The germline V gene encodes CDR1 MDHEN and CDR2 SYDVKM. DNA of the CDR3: TGTGCCAGCAGGGACAGACAGGGTCACTACAATGAGCAGTTCTTC. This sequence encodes CASRDRQGHYNEQFF.

CDR3: CASSPPSDRGSYEQYF. Here the CDR3 DNA reads TGTGCCAGCAGCCCCCCGTCGGACAGGGGGTCCTACGAGCAGTACTTC. This chain connects TRBV7-9 to TRBJ2-7; 10 bases line up with TRBD1. There are 16 residues in the CDR3. Trimming removed 5 bases from V and 1 base from J; junction bases left unmatched: 8. Germline CDR1 SEHNR, CDR2 FQNEAQ (reference sequence).

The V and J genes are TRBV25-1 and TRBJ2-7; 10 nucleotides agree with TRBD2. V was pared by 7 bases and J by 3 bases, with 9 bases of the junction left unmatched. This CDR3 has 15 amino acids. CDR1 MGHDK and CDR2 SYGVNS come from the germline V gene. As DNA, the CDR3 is TGTGCCAGCATGGGGAAGAGACTAGCGGGCTACGAGCAGTACTTC. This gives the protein CASMGKRLAGYEQYF.

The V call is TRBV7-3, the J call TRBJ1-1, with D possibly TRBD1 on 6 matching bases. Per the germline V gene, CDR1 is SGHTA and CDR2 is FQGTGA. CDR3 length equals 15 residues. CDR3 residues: CATPRAGGASLRAFF. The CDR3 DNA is TGTGCTACGCCCCGCGCGGGGGGCGCGTCTCTACGAGCTTTCTTT.

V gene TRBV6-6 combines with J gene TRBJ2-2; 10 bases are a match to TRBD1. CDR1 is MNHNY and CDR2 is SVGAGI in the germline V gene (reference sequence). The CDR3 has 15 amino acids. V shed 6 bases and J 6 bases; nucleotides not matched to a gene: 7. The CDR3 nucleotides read TGTGCCAGCAGCGATACCGGGACAGGGGCCGGGGAGCTGTTTTTT. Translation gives CASSDTGTGAGELFF.

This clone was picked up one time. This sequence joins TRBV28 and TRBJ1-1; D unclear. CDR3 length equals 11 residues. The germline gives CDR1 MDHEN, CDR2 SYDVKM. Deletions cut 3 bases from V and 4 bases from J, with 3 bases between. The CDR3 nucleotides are TGTGCCAGCAGTTTCATCACTGAAGCTTTCTTT. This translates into CASSFITEAFF.

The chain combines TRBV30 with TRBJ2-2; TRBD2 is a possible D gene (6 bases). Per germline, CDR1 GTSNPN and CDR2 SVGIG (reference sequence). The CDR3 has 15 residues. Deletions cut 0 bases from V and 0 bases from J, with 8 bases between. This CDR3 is CAWSVRGTNTGELFF. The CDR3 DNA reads TGTGCCTGGAGTGTTCGCGGGACGAACACCGGGGAGCTGTTTTTT.

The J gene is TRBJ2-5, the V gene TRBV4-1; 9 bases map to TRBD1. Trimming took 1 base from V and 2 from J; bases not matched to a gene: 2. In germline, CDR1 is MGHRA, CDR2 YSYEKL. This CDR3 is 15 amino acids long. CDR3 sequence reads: CASSQVGTGQETQYF. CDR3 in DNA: TGCGCCAGCAGCCAAGTAGGGACAGGGCAAGAGACCCAGTACTTC.

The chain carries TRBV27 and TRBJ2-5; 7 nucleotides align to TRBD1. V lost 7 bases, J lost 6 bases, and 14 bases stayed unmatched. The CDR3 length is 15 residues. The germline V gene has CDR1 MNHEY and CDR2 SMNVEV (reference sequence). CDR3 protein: CASKGRGRPEKTQYF. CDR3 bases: TGTGCCAGCAAAGGAAGGGGGCGCCCCGAGAAGACCCAGTACTTC.

CDR3 in DNA: TGTGCCAGTAGGCCAGGGAACACTGAAGCTTTCTTT. This translates into CASRPGNTEAFF. The rearrangement links TRBV19 to TRBJ1-1; D is unclear. This CDR3 contains 12 residues. V was cut by 6 bases and J by 1 base, with 6 bases left in between. CDR1 is LNHDA and CDR2 is SQIVND in the germline V gene (reference sequence).

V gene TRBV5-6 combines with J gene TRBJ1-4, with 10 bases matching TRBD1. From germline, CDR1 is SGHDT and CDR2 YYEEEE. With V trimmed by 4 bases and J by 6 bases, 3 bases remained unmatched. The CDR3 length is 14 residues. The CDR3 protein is CASSLGTGDEKLFF. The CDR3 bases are TGTGCCAGCAGCCTCGGGACAGGGGATGAAAAACTGTTTTTT.

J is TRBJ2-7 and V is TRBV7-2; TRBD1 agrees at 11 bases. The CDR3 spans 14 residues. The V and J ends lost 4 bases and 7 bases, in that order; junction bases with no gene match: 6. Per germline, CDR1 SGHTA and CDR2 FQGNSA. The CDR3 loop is CASSSGQGEGEQYF. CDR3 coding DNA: TGTGCCAGCAGCTCGGGACAGGGGGAGGGAGAGCAGTACTTC.

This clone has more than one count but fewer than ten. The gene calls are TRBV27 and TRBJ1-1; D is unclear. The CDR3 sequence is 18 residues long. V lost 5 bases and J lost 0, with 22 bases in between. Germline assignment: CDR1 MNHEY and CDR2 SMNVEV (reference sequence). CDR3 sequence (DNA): TGTGCCAGCAGTCCACTGCTCCAGGTTTCGCGAATGAACACTGAAGCTTTCTTT. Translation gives CASSPLLQVSRMNTEAFF.